Listed below are T cell receptor beta chains from one sample, sequenced in a study of shared clonotypes between healthy human individuals. Sequencing used immunoSEQ multiplex PCR; TCRdb keeps in-frame clones, though not all of them. The data contain some 2,500,000 clones, roughly 92% of them seen just once; the ten biggest clones take up approximately 0.39%. The sample taken for sequencing was naive CD4+ T cells from PBMCs. Receptors were obtained from a man younger than 35 in good health. Some clones in this sample may be carry-over from other donors' samples. Each CDR3 is given with its conserved first and last residue. The order of the fields is J gene, D gene, clone size, V gene, CDR3 DNA, CDR3 protein. The D gene is left open where the match is weak. Clone sizes are given selectively: once, few, many, or a class where the clone is expanded.

J: TRBJ1-4
D: TRBD1
size: -
V: TRBV18
DNA: TGTGCCAGCTCACCACCCGACAGGGGGCCTGAAAAACTGTTTTTT
CDR3: CASSPPDRGPEKLFF

J: TRBJ2-1
D: -
size: -
V: TRBV5-1
DNA: TGCGCCAGCAATGTCGGGTTAAGCTCCTACAATGAGCAGTTCTTC
CDR3: CASNVGLSSYNEQFF

J: TRBJ2-7
D: -
size: -
V: TRBV7-3
DNA: TGTGCCAGCAGCTTAATAGCTGGGGCAGGGCAGTACTTC
CDR3: CASSLIAGAGQYF

J: TRBJ2-5
D: TRBD1
size: once
V: TRBV4-1
DNA: TGCGCCAGCAGCCTGCCGGGACAGAGATCCCAAGAGACCCAGTACTTC
CDR3: CASSLPGQRSQETQYF

J: TRBJ1-4
D: -
size: -
V: TRBV7-9
DNA: TGTGCCAGCAGCCTTGGCGTTTCGCGCGAAAAACTGTTTTTT
CDR3: CASSLGVSREKLFF

J: TRBJ2-7
D: -
size: -
V: TRBV6-6
DNA: TGTGCCAGCAGTTTCCGGGTCGAGGGGGAGCAGTACTTC
CDR3: CASSFRVEGEQYF

J: TRBJ2-1
D: -
size: -
V: TRBV9
DNA: TGTGCCAGCAGCGTAGTGCGGCGGCCCCAGAACAATGAGCAGTTCTTC
CDR3: CASSVVRRPQNNEQFF

J: TRBJ2-7
D: TRBD1
size: -
V: TRBV13
DNA: TGTGCCAGCAGCCGCGACAGGGGGGGTGACGAGCAGTACTTC
CDR3: CASSRDRGGDEQYF

J: TRBJ2-7
D: TRBD2
size: -
V: TRBV9
DNA: TGTGCCAGCAGCGTCGGGCTAGCGGGAGGGGACGAGCAGTACTTC
CDR3: CASSVGLAGGDEQYF

J: TRBJ1-2
D: -
size: -
V: TRBV7-2
DNA: TGTGCCAGCAGCTTAATCGGCTCTAACTATGGCTACACCTTC
CDR3: CASSLIGSNYGYTF

J: TRBJ2-7
D: TRBD1
size: -
V: TRBV6-5
DNA: TGTGCCAGCAGGACAGGGGGAACCTACGAGCAGTACTTC
CDR3: CASRTGGTYEQYF

J: TRBJ2-1
D: TRBD2
size: -
V: TRBV9
DNA: TGTGCCAGCAGCCCCCCGACGGGAGGTGGGAATGAGCAGTTCTTC
CDR3: CASSPPTGGGNEQFF

J: TRBJ2-2
D: TRBD2
size: -
V: TRBV5-1
DNA: TGCGCCAGCAGCTCGGGGGGACTAGCGGGAGTTAGCACCGGGGAGCTGTTTTTT
CDR3: CASSSGGLAGVSTGELFF

J: TRBJ2-5
D: TRBD1
size: -
V: TRBV28
DNA: TGTGCCAGCAGTTTCCCCGGACAGGGGTTTAGGTTGTACTTC
CDR3: CASSFPGQGFRLYF

J: TRBJ2-5
D: TRBD1
size: -
V: TRBV6-1
DNA: TGTGCCAGCAGGAGGACAGGGGCCCAAGAGACCCAGTACTTC
CDR3: CASRRTGAQETQYF

J: TRBJ2-4
D: -
size: -
V: TRBV5-1
DNA: TGCGCCAGCAGCTTGCAGGGGCTCGACAAAAACATTCAGTACTTC
CDR3: CASSLQGLDKNIQYF

J: TRBJ2-3
D: TRBD1
size: -
V: TRBV2
DNA: TGTGCCAGCAGTTTACAGGGGCTTAGCACAGATACGCAGTATTTT
CDR3: CASSLQGLSTDTQYF

J: TRBJ2-2
D: -
size: -
V: TRBV6-5
DNA: TGTGCCAGCAGCGTACAGGGTGGAGCCGGGGAGCTGTTTTTT
CDR3: CASSVQGGAGELFF

J: TRBJ1-1
D: -
size: few
V: TRBV5-1
DNA: TGCGCCAGCAGCTCCCCCGGGGAGGGGAGGGCTTTCTTT
CDR3: CASSSPGEGRAFF

J: TRBJ2-7
D: TRBD1
size: -
V: TRBV28
DNA: TGTGCCAGCAGTCCCCACAGGGGTCAGGCCTACGAGCAGTACTTC
CDR3: CASSPHRGQAYEQYF

J: TRBJ2-3
D: -
size: -
V: TRBV15
DNA: TGTGCCACCAGGGCGAGGGTCGCCACAGATACGCAGTATTTT
CDR3: CATRARVATDTQYF

J: TRBJ1-2
D: TRBD1
size: once
V: TRBV6-5
DNA: TGTGCCAGCAGTCTCCAGGGGGCCAAGTTTTATGGCTACACCTTC
CDR3: CASSLQGAKFYGYTF

J: TRBJ2-4
D: -
size: -
V: TRBV11-2
DNA: TGTGCCAGCAGCCGAGACAACAGGGTGCTAGCCAAAAACATTCAGTACTTC
CDR3: CASSRDNRVLAKNIQYF

J: TRBJ2-3
D: -
size: once
V: TRBV7-9
DNA: TGTGCCAGCAGCTTATGGGGCACGGCCTTTCGCACAGATACGCAGTATTTT
CDR3: CASSLWGTAFRTDTQYF

J: TRBJ1-1
D: -
size: -
V: TRBV30
DNA: TGTGCCTGGAACTGGGGGAACACTGAAGCTTTCTTT
CDR3: CAWNWGNTEAFF

J: TRBJ1-1
D: TRBD1
size: -
V: TRBV10-3
DNA: TGTGCCATCAGAACCGACAGGGACACTGAAGCTTTCTTT
CDR3: CAIRTDRDTEAFF

J: TRBJ2-1
D: -
size: -
V: TRBV29-1
DNA: TGCAGCGTCTCGGACGGAACCTACAATGAGCAGTTCTTC
CDR3: CSVSDGTYNEQFF

J: TRBJ2-1
D: -
size: -
V: TRBV19
DNA: TGTGCCAGTAGTAGGGCAGTAGCTTCGAATGAGCAGTTCTTC
CDR3: CASSRAVASNEQFF

J: TRBJ1-5
D: -
size: once
V: TRBV4-2
DNA: TGTGCCAGCAGCCACCCAGGGGGCAATCAGCCCCAGCATTTT
CDR3: CASSHPGGNQPQHF

J: TRBJ1-2
D: TRBD1
size: -
V: TRBV27
DNA: TGTGCCAGCAGTTCTATCCCGGGACAGCCATTCGTTTATGGCTACACCTTC
CDR3: CASSSIPGQPFVYGYTF

J: TRBJ2-7
D: TRBD2
size: -
V: TRBV10-3
DNA: TGTGCCATCAGTGAGTCTGCTAGCGGGAGGTACGAGCAGTACTTC
CDR3: CAISESASGRYEQYF

J: TRBJ1-1
D: -
size: -
V: TRBV10-3
DNA: TGTGCCATCAGTGGCGGGAGGGGGGGGACTGAAGCTTTCTTT
CDR3: CAISGGRGGTEAFF

J: TRBJ1-5
D: -
size: -
V: TRBV27
DNA: TGTGCCAGCAGTTTACTTGGAGGCCAGCCCCAGCATTTT
CDR3: CASSLLGGQPQHF

J: TRBJ2-7
D: -
size: -
V: TRBV18
DNA: TGTGCCAGCTCACCAGACAGCGGCGAGCAGTACTTC
CDR3: CASSPDSGEQYF

J: TRBJ2-5
D: TRBD2
size: -
V: TRBV9
DNA: TGTGCCAGCAGCGTAGGGAAGCGGGAGTACCAAGAGACCCAGTACTTC
CDR3: CASSVGKREYQETQYF

J: TRBJ2-7
D: -
size: -
V: TRBV6-5
DNA: TGTGCCAGCAGTTACAATGCGGCCTTATCCTACGAGCAGTACTTC
CDR3: CASSYNAALSYEQYF

J: TRBJ2-7
D: TRBD1
size: -
V: TRBV30
DNA: TGTGCCTGGAGTGGACAGGGTCTGTACGAGCAGTACTTC
CDR3: CAWSGQGLYEQYF

J: TRBJ2-1
D: -
size: -
V: TRBV9
DNA: TGTGCCAGCAGCTCCAGGAGCATCCCCTCATCCTCCTACAATGAGCAGTTCTTC
CDR3: CASSSRSIPSSSYNEQFF

J: TRBJ2-5
D: -
size: -
V: TRBV12-2
DNA: TGTGCAAGTCGCCCCTGTGTGGGGAGAAGGATTCCTAAAGAGACCCAGTACTTC
CDR3: CASRPCVGRRIPKETQYF

J: TRBJ2-2
D: -
size: -
V: TRBV5-1
DNA: TGCGCCAGCAGCTTGTGGTCAGATACTTCCACTATCACCGGGGGGCTGTTTTTT
CDR3: CASSLWSDTSTITGGLFF

J: TRBJ2-3
D: -
size: -
V: TRBV30
DNA: TGTGCCTGGAGTGTGTGGGGCGGCACAGATACGCAGTATTTT
CDR3: CAWSVWGGTDTQYF

J: TRBJ2-2
D: -
size: -
V: TRBV30
DNA: TGTGCCTGGAGTGTCAGCGGGGAGCTGTTTTTT
CDR3: CAWSVSGELFF

J: TRBJ1-2
D: -
size: -
V: TRBV29-1
DNA: TGCAGCGTTGAAGAGGGTGCCGGATATGGCTACACCTTC
CDR3: CSVEEGAGYGYTF

J: TRBJ2-1
D: -
size: -
V: TRBV9
DNA: TGTGCCAGCAGCGTAGGACCTATCTACAATGAGCAGTTCTTC
CDR3: CASSVGPIYNEQFF

J: TRBJ2-3
D: -
size: -
V: TRBV15
DNA: TGTGCCACCAGCATCTCCCCAGATACGCAGTATTTT
CDR3: CATSISPDTQYF

J: TRBJ2-7
D: -
size: -
V: TRBV29-1
DNA: TGCAGCGTTGGGGTCAGGGTCCAAGGCGAGCAGTACTTC
CDR3: CSVGVRVQGEQYF

J: TRBJ1-2
D: -
size: -
V: TRBV2
DNA: TGTGCCAGCAGTGAAGTTTGGAGCAGGGGTACGGATGGCTACACCTTC
CDR3: CASSEVWSRGTDGYTF